The text below deals with one TCR beta chain. Its antigen remains unknown. The donor group consisted entirely of healthy Caucasians. V lost 2 bases, J lost 9 bases, and 6 bases stayed unmatched. Germline V gene sequence: CDR1 LGHDT, CDR2 YNNKEL (reference sequence). The CDR3 has 15 residues. Template switching added a universal primer binding site, and final cDNA carried unique molecular identifiers. TCRdb re-called the 5' RACE reads with MiXCR, one entry per CDR3 protein. The sample carries around 290,000 distinct CDR3 sequences, roughly 10% recorded once. This specimen comes from a study of identical twins. Study findings and constraints: Excess sharing by twins proved weaker in beta out-of-frame sequences. Possibly, invariant MAIT and iNKT cells partly confounded zero-insertion analyses.

A further study also used this sample, focusing on yellow fever vaccine responses in identical twins.

The specimen was CD8+ T cells sorted from blood. The chain has TRBV3-1 and TRBJ2-1; 11 bases line up with TRBD2. The receptor comes from a woman younger than 30 in good health. The CDR3 reads CASSQTPTSGTEQFF. The CDR3 region has the DNA TGTGCCAGCAGCCAAACCCCGACTAGCGGGACTGAGCAGTTCTTC.